One T cell receptor beta chain is described in this entry. Germline V gives CDR1 ENHRY, CDR2 SYGVKD. V gave up 6 bases and J gave up 6 bases; unmatched junction bases: 5. The CDR3 extends over 15 amino acids. The data stem from a study of blood T cell repertoires in COVID-19. Whole-study context: The United States, Italy and Spain supplied acute and convalescent COVID-19 samples. The cDNA or gDNA used as material had been derived from T cells, B-cell-depleted T cells, or PBMCs.

Under the authors' procedure: Amplification from reference gene primers served as the basis for estimated nucleated cell counts. TCRdb's copy holds only in-frame clones and misses some; the assay was immunoSEQ multiplex PCR. V, J and clone size derive from that table, while D and trimming were established from the DNA sequence. The top ten hold over 7% of the sample, which has about 120,000 clones, around 90% seen once. The chain is built from TRBV10-3 and TRBJ1-6, with 10 bases lining up with TRBD1. Material for sequencing was peripheral blood. This receptor was obtained from a human donor in a cohort sampled during active COVID-19. The CDR3 protein is CAIRGGTGANSPLHF. The CDR3 DNA sequence: TGTGCCATCAGGGGGGGGACAGGGGCTAATTCACCCCTCCACTTT.